This T cell receptor beta chain derives from a study of tumor T cells in aggressive B-cell lymphoma. Concerning this clone: An end of the junction differs from the germline gene, which may be a read error.

The CDR3 covers 16 residues. Germline V gene lookup returns CDR1 MNHNS and CDR2 SASEGT. The protocol was immunoSEQ multiplex PCR, while the TCRdb copy is restricted to in-frame clones and leaves out a portion. The data show around 2,600 clones, around 81% seen once. The clonotype originates from an adult with diffuse large B cell lymphoma. The sequencing sample was made of tumor tissue. The V gene is TRBV6-1, the J gene TRBJ1-5, with D possibly being TRBD1 (5 bases). CDR3 sequence reads: CASSGPSGAINQLQHF. The DNA of the CDR3 is TGTGCCAGCAGTGGTCCGAGCGGGGCTATCAATCAGCTCCAGCATTTT.